This T cell receptor beta chain was obtained from a study of blood T cells in healthy people across ages. A J-beta primer mix and a sample-barcoded 5' primer were used in a second PCR of roughly 6 to 12 cycles. One entry per CDR3 protein, called by TCRdb with MiXCR from the 5' RACE reads. The sample includes around 800,000 distinct CDR3 sequences, around two thirds of them seen just once. This CDR3 contains 16 residues. Trimming stripped 0 bases from V and 9 bases from J, with 22 bases between. The V gene's germline CDR1 is GTSNPN and CDR2 SVGIG (reference sequence). This TCR came from a man aged 25-45 years in good health. This sequence joins TRBV30 and TRBJ2-3; D is tentatively TRBD1 or TRBD2 (6 bases each). Sequencing input: blood. CDR3 loop: CAWSVAGRGDRRTQYF. The CDR3, as DNA: TGTGCCTGGAGTGTAGCCGGGCGGGGAGACAGGAGGACGCAGTATTTT.